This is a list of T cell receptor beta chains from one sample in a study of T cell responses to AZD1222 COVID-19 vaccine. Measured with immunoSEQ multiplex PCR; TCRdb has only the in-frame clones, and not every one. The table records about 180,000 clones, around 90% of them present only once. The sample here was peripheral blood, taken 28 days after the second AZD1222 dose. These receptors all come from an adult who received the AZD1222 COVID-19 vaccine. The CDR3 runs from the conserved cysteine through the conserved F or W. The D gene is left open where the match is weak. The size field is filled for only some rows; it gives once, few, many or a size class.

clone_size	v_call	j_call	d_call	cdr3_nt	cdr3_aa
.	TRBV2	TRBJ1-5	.	TGTGCCAGCAGTCAGTCCCGGGACATTAATGGGGCCCAGCATTTT	CASSQSRDINGAQHF
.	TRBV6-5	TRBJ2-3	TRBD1	TGTGCCAGCAAACAGGGGGGCACAGATACGCAGTATTTT	CASKQGGTDTQYF
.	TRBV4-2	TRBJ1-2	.	TGTGCCAGCACCTCCGATAGGGGGAACTATGGCTACACCTTC	CASTSDRGNYGYTF
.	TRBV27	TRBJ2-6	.	TGTGCCAGCAGATCCCTCGATGGGGGCAACTCTGGGGCCAACGTCCTGACTTTC	CASRSLDGGNSGANVLTF
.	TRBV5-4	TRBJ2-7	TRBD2	TGTGCCAGCAGCTCCCGGGGAGCGGGGTACTCCTACGAGCAGTACTTC	CASSSRGAGYSYEQYF
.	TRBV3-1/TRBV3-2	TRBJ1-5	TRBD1	TGTGCCAGCAGCGATGGGACAGCCTATCAGCCCCAGCATTTT	CASSDGTAYQPQHF
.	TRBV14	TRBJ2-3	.	TGTGCCAGCAGCCAACTCCATAGCACAGATACGCAGTATTTT	CASSQLHSTDTQYF
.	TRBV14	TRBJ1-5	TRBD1	TGTGCCAGCAGCCAAAGATCAGGGGGGAGCAATCAGCCCCAGCATTTT	CASSQRSGGSNQPQHF
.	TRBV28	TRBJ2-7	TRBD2	TGTGCCAGCAGTCCTTTAGGGACTAGCGGAGAGTCCGAGCAGTACTTC	CASSPLGTSGESEQYF
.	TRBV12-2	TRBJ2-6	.	TGTGAATGTCGCTTATGGGTGGTGGCGGGGGCAGGGGACACGGGGGCCAACGTCCTGACTTTC	CECRLWVVAGAGDTGANVLTF
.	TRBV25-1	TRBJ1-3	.	TGTGCCAGCAGTGATTCTCCGTCGGCTTCTGGAAACACCATATATTTT	CASSDSPSASGNTIYF
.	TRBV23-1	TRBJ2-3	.	TGCGCCAGCAGTCAATCCGGCCAGAACACAGATACGCAGTATTTT	CASSQSGQNTDTQYF
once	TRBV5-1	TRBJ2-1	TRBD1	TGCGCCAGCAGATTAGACAGGGGGGAATACAATGAGCAGTTCTTC	CASRLDRGEYNEQFF
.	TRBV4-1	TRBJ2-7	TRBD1	TGCGCCAGCAGCCAAAACCGGGACAGCGCCTACGAGCAGTACTTC	CASSQNRDSAYEQYF
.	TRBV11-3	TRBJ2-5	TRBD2	TGTGCCAGCAGCCCGGGGACTAGCGGGGGAGGCGAGACCCAGTACTTC	CASSPGTSGGGETQYF
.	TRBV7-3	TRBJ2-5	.	TGTGCCAGCAGCCCCACAGGGTACCAAGAGACCCAGTACTTC	CASSPTGYQETQYF
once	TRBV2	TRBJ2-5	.	TGTGCCAGCAGTGAATCCCAGATGCACCAAGAGACCCAGTACTTC	CASSESQMHQETQYF
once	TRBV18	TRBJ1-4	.	TGTGCCAGCTCAGGGACGGCTAATGAAAAACTGTTTTTT	CASSGTANEKLFF
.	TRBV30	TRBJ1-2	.	TGTGCCTGGAGTGTAAGCTCGTCCGGGGCTGGCTACACCTTC	CAWSVSSSGAGYTF
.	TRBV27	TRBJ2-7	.	TGTGCCAGCAGGCCCGCCGGGGGAGAGCAGTACTTC	CASRPAGGEQYF
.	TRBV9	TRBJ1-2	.	TGTGCCAGCAGCCCCAGGACAGAAACCCTCTATGGCTACACCTTC	CASSPRTETLYGYTF
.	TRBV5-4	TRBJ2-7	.	TGTGCCAGCAGCACGACCCTTCTGTTGACACCCTTCCCCTCCTACGAGCAGTACTTC	CASSTTLLLTPFPSYEQYF
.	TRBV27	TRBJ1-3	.	TGTGCCAGCAGTTTATCGGGGCTATCTACTGGAAACACCATATATTTT	CASSLSGLSTGNTIYF
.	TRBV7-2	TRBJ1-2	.	TGTGCCAGCAGCTTAGGCGAGGGGACCTATGGCTACACCTTC	CASSLGEGTYGYTF
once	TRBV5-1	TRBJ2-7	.	TGCGCCAGCAGCTTGGCCGAAGGAGTGGGGCGCGAGCAGTACTTC	CASSLAEGVGREQYF
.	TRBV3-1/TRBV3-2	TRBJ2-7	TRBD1	TGTGCCAGCAGTTCACAGGGGGCGCTTTACGAGCAGTACTTC	CASSSQGALYEQYF
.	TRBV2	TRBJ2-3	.	TGTGCCAGCACTTTGGACACAGATACGCAGTATTTT	CASTLDTDTQYF
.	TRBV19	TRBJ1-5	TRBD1	TGTGCCAGTAGTCGGGCAGGGGGACAGCCCCAGCATTTT	CASSRAGGQPQHF
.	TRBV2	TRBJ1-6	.	TGTGCCAGCACTCGCCATAGCTCCTATAATTCACCCCTCCACTTT	CASTRHSSYNSPLHF
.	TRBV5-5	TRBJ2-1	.	TGTGCCAGCAGCTTGGGAGCCAGGGATAATGAGCAGTTCTTC	CASSLGARDNEQFF
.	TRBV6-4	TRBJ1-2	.	TGTGCCAGCAGTGACTCGAAAGTCGGGGGGGGCGTCGGTGGCTACACCTTC	CASSDSKVGGGVGGYTF
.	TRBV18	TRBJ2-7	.	TGTGCCAGCTCACCTCCCTATACCGAGCAGTACTTC	CASSPPYTEQYF
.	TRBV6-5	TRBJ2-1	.	TGTGCCAGCACCCGGGACGGATTCAATGAGCAGTTCTTC	CASTRDGFNEQFF
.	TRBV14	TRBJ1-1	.	TGTGCCAGCAGCCAAGATCGGGGCAGGGGAGGGTATTACGACACTGAAGCTTTCTTT	CASSQDRGRGGYYDTEAFF
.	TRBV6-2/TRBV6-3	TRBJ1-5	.	TGTGCCAGCAGCCCCGTGGGGGGGGAATATAGCAATCAGCCCCAGCATTTT	CASSPVGGEYSNQPQHF
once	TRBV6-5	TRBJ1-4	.	TGTGCCAGCAGTTACTCCGTGTACACCTTACGAGAGCTGTTTTTT	CASSYSVYTLRELFF
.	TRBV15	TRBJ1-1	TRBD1	TGTGCCACCAGCCCCTACGACATGACAGGGACCCCTGAAGCTTTCTTT	CATSPYDMTGTPEAFF
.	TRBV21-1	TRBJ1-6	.	TGTGCCAGCAGCAAAGAACAGGACAGGGTACTATCACCCCTCCACTTT	CASSKEQDRVLSPLHF
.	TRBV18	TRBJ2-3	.	TGTGCCAGCTCCCCCGTAGAAGGAGATACGCAGTATTTT	CASSPVEGDTQYF
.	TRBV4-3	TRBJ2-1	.	TGCGCCAGCAGCCAAGATCGTCACGAGGTTGGCAATGAGCAGTTCTTC	CASSQDRHEVGNEQFF
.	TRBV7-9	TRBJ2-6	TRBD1	TGTGCCAGCAGCTTAGCTTTACCGGGACAGGGTAACGTCCTGACTTTC	CASSLALPGQGNVLTF
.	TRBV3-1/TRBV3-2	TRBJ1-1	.	TGTGCCAGCAGCCCTCAATTGAACACTGAAGCTTTCTTT	CASSPQLNTEAFF
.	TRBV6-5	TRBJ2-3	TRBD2	TGTGCCAGCAGTACCGGGGAGGGAGGTTCAGATACGCAGTATTTT	CASSTGEGGSDTQYF
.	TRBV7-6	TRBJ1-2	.	TGTGCCAGCAGCTTAGAGTCAGGAGGGGGAAAAGGGGGAGGCTACACCTTC	CASSLESGGGKGGGYTF
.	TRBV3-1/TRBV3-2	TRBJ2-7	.	TGTGCCAGCAGCGCGGGAGCGCAGGGGTACGAGCAGTACTTC	CASSAGAQGYEQYF
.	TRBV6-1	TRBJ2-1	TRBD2	TGTGCCAGCAGTGAATTCGGGACTAGCGGGGTATACAATGAGCAGTTCTTC	CASSEFGTSGVYNEQFF
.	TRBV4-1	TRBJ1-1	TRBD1	TGCGCCAGCAGCCCCCCGGGACAGGGGGTGGCGAACACTGAAGCTTTCTTT	CASSPPGQGVANTEAFF